This T cell receptor (beta chain) derives from a study of T cells after yellow fever vaccination. Unmatched junction bases numbered 9, after V lost 5 bases and J lost 6 bases. Germline assignment: CDR1 SGHAT and CDR2 FQNNGV. The CDR3 is 16 amino acids. They built TCR cDNA with 5'RACE template switching, a step that put in a universal primer site and UMIs. TCRdb fed the 5' RACE reads into MiXCR, producing one record per CDR3 protein. The table records just over 300,000 distinct CDR3 sequences, approximately 3.8% of them present only once. This clonotype was obtained from a man younger than 35 who received the YFV17D yellow fever vaccine. The specimen was PBMCs, collected on the day of the yellow fever booster vaccination. V and J are TRBV11-2 and TRBJ1-6; TRBD1 matches 8 bases. CDR3 sequence (DNA): TGTGCCAGCAGCGAGATCAGGGGGCGTGTTAATTCACCCCTCCACTTT. It specifies CASSEIRGRVNSPLHF.